This T cell receptor (beta chain) was identified during a study of cytomegalovirus exposure and HLA in healthy donors. It was with 60 Vbeta and 13 Jbeta primers that the PCR ran. Method: immunoSEQ multiplex PCR; TCRdb's copy keeps in-frame clones and lacks some. The sample shows roughly 100,000 clones, around 75% of them seen only once. Study observations and caveats: Rates of TCR association differed by HLA locus in a later analysis, with DRB1 highest and HLA-C lowest.

For this clone: Its antigen remains unidentified.

Trimming stripped 2 bases from V and 6 bases from J, with 14 bases between. CDR1 and CDR2 (germline): PRHDT, FYEKMQ (reference sequence). The CDR3 length is 14 residues. This rearrangement joins TRBV13 to TRBJ2-7, with D tentatively TRBD1 (6 bases). The sequence was collected from a man between 40 and 49 years old in good health and CMV-seronegative. The sample consisted of PBMCs. CDR3 protein: CASSLLVRTAEQYF. As DNA, the CDR3 is TGTGCCAGCAGCTTACTGGTCCGGACAGCCGAGCAGTACTTC.